The clone carrying this T cell receptor beta chain was detected only a few times. The source of the sample is a study of T cell repertoires in ileal Crohn's disease. Study at large: About half received postoperative treatment, some 11 with thiopurines and approximately 19 anti-TNF.

Sequencing was performed with immunoSEQ multiplex PCR; in TCRdb, only in-frame clones are kept and a portion is missing. The data contain approximately 19,000 clones, 65% to 80% of them seen just once; the ten biggest clones take up 4% to 4.5%. Documented time point: neoterminal ileum biopsy at postoperative endoscopy, about 6 months after surgery. CDR1 is LGHNA, CDR2 YNFKEQ, per germline. Trimming took 3 bases from V and 8 from J, leaving 9 bases between them. The CDR3 consists of 12 residues. The chain uses TRBV4-2 and TRBJ2-3; perhaps TRBD2 as D (6 bases). The TCR was taken from an adult with Crohn's disease. Sequencing was performed on ileal tissue. In DNA, the CDR3 is TGTGCCAGCAGCCAGACTAGTTTTACGCAGTATTTT. Translation gives CASSQTSFTQYF.